These 11 T cell receptor beta chains share one sample of origin, sequenced in a study of blood T cell repertoires in COVID-19. Some clones are missing from TCRdb's copy, which holds only in-frame ones; the method was immunoSEQ multiplex PCR. This sample has about 210,000 clones, with 70% to 90% found just once. The sequenced material came from PBMCs or T cells enriched from blood (not recorded which). The origin of the receptors is a woman in her thirties or forties with acute COVID-19.

V gene TRBV19 combines with J gene TRBJ2-3, with D perhaps TRBD2 (5 bases). The germline V gene encodes CDR1 LNHDA and CDR2 SQIVND (reference sequence). V was cut by 2 bases and J by 2 bases, with 11 bases left in between. The CDR3 extends over 15 amino acids. In DNA form, the CDR3 reads TGTGCCAGTAGTATACTCAGCGGTTCCACAGATACGCAGTATTTT. Protein sequence: CASSILSGSTDTQYF.

V and J are TRBV7-8 and TRBJ2-5, with no clear D. The CDR3 contains 15 residues. Germline V lookup: CDR1 SGHVS, CDR2 FQNEAQ. V lost 5 bases and J 1 base, leaving 14 bases between the germline ends. The CDR3 DNA is TGTGCCAGCAGCCCGGGTTATGTCCGCCAAGAGACCCAGTACTTC. Translating it yields CASSPGYVRQETQYF.

V and J are TRBV4-2 and TRBJ2-3; a weak D match, TRBD1 (6 bases). This CDR3 spans 16 amino acids. Looked up from germline, CDR1 is LGHNA and CDR2 is YNFKEQ. The V end lost 0 bases, the J end lost 2 bases, and 12 bases lay between the germline ends. CDR3: CASSQDLGASTDTQYF. The CDR3 region has the DNA TGTGCCAGCAGCCAAGATCTGGGGGCCTCCACAGATACGCAGTATTTT.

This clone appeared once. For the CDR3, the DNA is TGTGCCAGCAGCGTAGGGGCGGGGCCCGCTGAAGCTTTCTTT. Its translation: CASSVGAGPAEAFF. The J gene is TRBJ1-1, the V gene TRBV9; D is perhaps TRBD1 (5 bases). Germline CDR1 SGDLS, CDR2 YYNGEE. Trimming removed 0 bases from V and 6 bases from J, with 12 bases in between. The CDR3 length is 14 residues.

This sequence joins TRBV25-1 and TRBJ1-3; D is ambiguous. CDR3 length: 15 residues. V lost 1 base to trimming and J lost 2 bases, with 9 bases between them. The germline CDR1 and CDR2 sequences are MGHDK and SYGVNS. The CDR3 region is CASSEFGGPGNTIYF. In nucleotides, the CDR3 is TGTGCCAGCAGTGAATTTGGAGGGCCTGGAAACACCATATATTTT.

This chain links TRBV2 with TRBJ2-5, with 8 nucleotides matching TRBD2. Germline trimming cut 3 bases from V and 7 bases from J; bases unmatched to any gene: 4. The germline V gene has CDR1 SNHLY and CDR2 FYNNEI. CDR3 length: 13 amino acids. CDR3 loop: CASSDGGAATQYF. The DNA of the CDR3 is TGTGCCAGCAGTGACGGGGGGGCCGCGACCCAGTACTTC.

The chain links TRBV14 to TRBJ1-2; no clear D. The CDR3 is 13 amino acids. V was trimmed by 0 bases and J by 9 bases, leaving 11 bases between them. Germline assignment: CDR1 SGHDN and CDR2 FVKESK. The CDR3 protein is CASSQDQEGSYTF. The CDR3 bases are TGTGCCAGCAGCCAAGATCAGGAGGGTAGCTACACCTTC.

V gene TRBV6-5 combines with J gene TRBJ2-7; 8 nucleotides align to TRBD1. The CDR3 is made up of 14 amino acids. The V gene's germline CDR1 is MNHEY and CDR2 SVGAGI. J lost 3 bases, V lost 4 bases, and 5 bases had no gene match. CDR3 protein: CASSSGTGSYEQYV. Written as DNA, the CDR3 is TGTGCCAGCAGTTCCGGGACAGGAAGCTACGAGCAGTACGTC.

The chain is built from TRBV5-5 and TRBJ2-3, with D possibly being TRBD2 (7 bases). The germline gives CDR1 SGHKS, CDR2 YYEKEE (reference sequence). V dropped 6 bases and J dropped 4 bases, with 27 bases sitting between them. The length of the CDR3 is 18 residues. CDR3: CASNPQGGLGGGADTQYF. In nucleotides, the CDR3 is TGTGCCAGCAACCCCCAGGGCGGTCTGGGAGGGGGGGCAGATACGCAGTATTTT.

The chain uses TRBV5-6 and TRBJ2-7; D not resolved. The germline V gene has CDR1 SGHDT and CDR2 YYEEEE. Between the trimmed V and J ends, which lost 3 bases and 6 bases, there was a span of 13 bases. The CDR3 has 13 amino acids. The CDR3 DNA sequence: TGTGCCAGCAGCTGGAGATATTCCGGCGAGCAGTACTTC. Translated, it gives CASSWRYSGEQYF.

This clone was observed once. The chain links TRBV30 to TRBJ2-5, with a possible D match to TRBD2 (6 bases). Per the germline V gene, CDR1 is GTSNPN and CDR2 is SVGIG (reference sequence). V was cut by 3 bases and J by 7 bases, with 12 bases left in between. CDR3 size: 12 residues. The CDR3 DNA reads TGTGCCTGGAGGAATAGGGACTCGACCCAGTACTTC. Protein: CAWRNRDSTQYF.